This TCR beta chain stems from a study of cytomegalovirus exposure and HLA in healthy donors. The PCR used 60 Vbeta and 13 Jbeta primers. Clones were sequenced by immunoSEQ multiplex PCR, and TCRdb holds only the in-frame ones, with some missing. The repertoire includes 170,000 or so clones, 80% to 90% of them detected once, and 4.8% sits in the top ten. Germline-derived CDR1 and CDR2 are GTSNPN and SVGIG (reference sequence). The CDR3 runs to 17 residues. Unmatched junction bases numbered 13, after V lost 2 bases and J lost 4 bases. On this clone: Its antigen is unidentified.

Whole-study results and caveats: In a later analysis, compared with equally common non-associated chains, HLA-associated beta chains were more expanded. Analysis was carried out at a later point, and it linked a missense DCLRE1C variant to TCR beta V- and J-gene trimming. In an earlier analysis, most TCR beta V segments were productive about 87% or about 30% of the time.

V is TRBV30 and J is TRBJ2-7, with 11 bases fitting TRBD2. Specimen: PBMCs. This clonotype originated in a girl aged 10-17 years in good health and CMV-seropositive. CDR3 sequence (DNA): TGTGCCTGGAGTCTTCTAGCGGGGGGCCGAGCCGCTTACGAGCAGTACTTC. Translation: CAWSLLAGGRAAYEQYF.